These 27 T cell receptor beta chains were sequenced from one sample in a study of regulatory T cells in long-lasting Graves disease. iRepertoire HTBI primers and Arm-PCR of CDR3 regions built TCR beta libraries. One entry per CDR3 protein, called by TCRdb with MiXCR from the multiplex PCR reads. The sample contains under 300,000 distinct CDR3 sequences, 15% to 20% of which appear only once. Time point here: newly diagnosed GD, antithyroid drugs for less than 3 months. There was RNA extracted from PBMCs, and the TCR library was made from it. This specimen was peripheral blood mononuclear cells (PBMCs), taken at new diagnosis, from a patient treated with antithyroid drugs. The receptors come from a female donor with Graves disease.

This clonotype was detected ten times or more. The chain joins TRBV20-1 to TRBJ1-1; weak D call: TRBD1 (5 bases). The ends were cut back, 2 bases at V and 3 bases at J, with 19 bases in the middle. From germline, CDR1 is DFQATT and CDR2 SNEGSKA (reference sequence). CDR3 length equals 16 residues. CDR3 region: CSARSGLGGTYTEAFF. In DNA, the CDR3 is TGCAGTGCTAGATCAGGCCTTGGGGGAACCTACACTGAAGCTTTCTTT.

This clonotype was picked up many times. The chain links TRBV24-1 to TRBJ2-3, with D unclear. The CDR3 covers 14 residues. The V gene's germline CDR1 is KGHDR and CDR2 SFDVKD. Trimming took off 3 bases at V and 6 bases at J, with 12 bases between the two ends. The CDR3 DNA is TGTGCCACCAGTGATCCAGGCGTCCCCGATACGCAGTATTTT. Translating gives CATSDPGVPDTQYF.

This clonotype was observed many times. This chain connects TRBV24-1 to TRBJ2-7; possibly TRBD2 for D (5 bases). Germline V gene sequence: CDR1 KGHDR, CDR2 SFDVKD. This CDR3 has 14 amino acids. The V gene lost 2 bases and the J gene lost 3 bases, with 10 bases spanning the gap. The CDR3 sequence is CATSDSGTSYEQYF. CDR3 sequence (DNA): TGTGCCACCAGTGATTCCGGAACTAGCTACGAGCAGTACTTC.

This sequence joins TRBV11-1 and TRBJ2-5, with no clear D. The CDR3 is 13 amino acids. Trimming cost V 5 bases and J 4 bases, with 11 bases left between them. Germline-derived CDR1 and CDR2 are SGHAT and FQDESV (reference sequence). The chain's CDR3 is CASSPTRVETQYF. DNA for the CDR3: TGTGCCAGCAGCCCCACTCGGGTAGAGACCCAGTACTTC.

The chain has TRBV12-3 or TRBV12-4 and TRBJ1-4, with 7 bases identical to TRBD1. The CDR3 length is 15 residues. Trimming cost V 5 bases and J 3 bases; bases outside gene matches: 6. The CDR3 sequence: CASSIGTASNEKLFF. DNA for the CDR3: TGTGCCAGCAGTATCGGGACAGCCTCTAATGAAAAACTGTTTTTT.

In its sample, this clonotype was seen many times. The CDR3 DNA reads TGTGCCAGCAGTTACCAGGGTAGGGGCGAGCAGTACTTC. It translates to CASSYQGRGEQYF. This rearrangement joins TRBV6-5 to TRBJ2-7, with D perhaps TRBD1 (5 bases). This CDR3 has 13 residues. Trimming removed 2 bases from V and 6 bases from J, with 11 bases in between. Germline lookup yields CDR1 MNHEY and CDR2 SVGAGI.

This clonotype was recorded many times. The chain joins TRBV10-3 to TRBJ1-1; a possible D gene is TRBD1 (6 bases). V was clipped by 2 bases and J by 5 bases, with 9 bases between them. Looked up from germline, CDR1 is ENHRY and CDR2 is SYGVKD. CDR3 length: 13 residues. The CDR3 nucleotides are TGTGCCATCAGTGAGGGGGGCAAGACTGAAGCTTTCTTT. Translation: CAISEGGKTEAFF.

Details on this clonotype: This may stem from a read error, because a much larger clone lies one nucleotide away. The V gene is TRBV11-2, the J gene TRBJ1-3; the D is unclear. Deletions cut 7 bases from V and 0 bases from J, with 10 bases between. The CDR3 length is 14 residues. Germline CDR1 is SGHAT and CDR2 is FQNNGV. The CDR3 DNA follows: TGTGCCAGCACAGGTGTCCCCTCTGGAAACACCATATATTTT. Its translation: CASTGVPSGNTIYF.

As to this clonotype: Relative to the germline gene, one junction end is altered; a read error may explain this. V gene TRBV11-2 combines with J gene TRBJ2-5, with D possibly matching TRBD1 (6 bases). The germline gives CDR1 SGHAT, CDR2 FQNNGV. The CDR3 has 14 residues. This CDR3 is CASSRITGQEAQYF. The CDR3 nucleotides read TGTGCCAGCAGCCGAATAACAGGGCAAGAGGCCCAGTACTTC.

This clonotype has ten or more counts. The V gene is TRBV20-1, the J gene TRBJ2-5; TRBD2 matches 11 bases. The CDR3 has 15 residues. Germline lookup yields CDR1 DFQATT and CDR2 SNEGSKA (reference sequence). Trimming cost V 2 bases and J 6 bases; bases outside gene matches: 8. The CDR3 DNA is TGCAGTGCTAGACCGACTAGCGGGGAGCTGAAGACCCAGTACTTC. This sequence encodes CSARPTSGELKTQYF.

Note on this clonotype: The CDR3 end shows no conserved phenylalanine or tryptophan, and so a read error is likely. The limits of the CDR3 on the DNA are not certain, so only TCRdb's listed CDR3 is given. The chain combines TRBV12-3 or TRBV12-4 with TRBJ1-1; the table's D call TRBD1 went unverified against the DNA. The CDR3 extends over 11 residues, inclusive of both ends. The CDR3: CASSWGTDYSV.

This clonotype was counted at least ten times. This chain links TRBV7-3 with TRBJ2-3; TRBD2 agrees at 10 bases. Germline lookup yields CDR1 SGHTA and CDR2 FQGTGA. V dropped 5 bases and J dropped 8; count of bases not matched to a gene: 10. CDR3 size: 15 residues. This CDR3 is CASSAGTSASSTQYF. DNA for the CDR3: TGTGCCAGCAGCGCCGGGACTAGCGCCTCAAGTACGCAGTATTTT.

V gene TRBV28 combines with J gene TRBJ2-3; D tentatively fits TRBD1 or TRBD2 (5 bases each). Gene TRBJ2-1 matches the end of the DNA better, so the J call may be wrong. This CDR3 region has 16 residues. Germline loops: CDR1 MDHEN, CDR2 SYDVKM. CDR3 in DNA: TGTGCCAGCAGCCCCCTGGGGTCCCTGAGGGGAAATGAGCAGTTCTTC. Protein product: CASSPLGSLRGNEQFF.

This clonotype has at least ten counts. V is TRBV19 and J is TRBJ1-2; D is undetermined. Germline values: CDR1 LNHDA, CDR2 SQIVND (reference sequence). The CDR3 runs to 17 residues. Trimming stripped 0 bases from V and 4 bases from J, with 18 bases between. The CDR3 DNA reads TGTGCCAGTAGTATAGATGAACGGAAGTACAGACCCTATGGCTACACCTTC. Its translation is CASSIDERKYRPYGYTF.

In this sample, this clonotype turned up many times. The V gene is TRBV28, the J gene TRBJ2-3; 10 bases are a match to TRBD1. The junction had 8 bases not matched to a gene; V was cut back by 4 bases and J by 4 bases. The CDR3 is 16 residues long. Germline V lookup: CDR1 MDHEN, CDR2 SYDVKM. DNA for the CDR3: TGTGCCAGCAGTTCCCTCGGGACAGGGGCATCAGATACGCAGTATTTT. Translating it yields CASSSLGTGASDTQYF. Drawing the rest from reference TRBV28 and TRBJ2-3, the complete variable domain is DVKVTQSSRYLVKRTGEKVFLECVQDMDHENMFWYRQDPGLGLRLIYFSYDVKMKEKGDIPEGYSVSREKKERFSLILESASTNQTSMYLCASSSLGTGASDTQYFGPGTRLTVL.

This clonotype was detected ten times or more. CDR3 in amino acids: CASSYRGLQADTQYF. CDR3 coding DNA: TGTGCCAGCAGTTACCGGGGCCTTCAGGCTGATACGCAGTATTTT. This rearrangement joins TRBV6-2 or TRBV6-3 to TRBJ2-3, with D perhaps TRBD1 or TRBD2 (5 bases each). V lost 2 bases to trimming and J lost 6 bases, with 15 bases between them. The germline V gene has CDR1 MNHEY and CDR2 SVGEGT. The CDR3 runs to 15 residues.

This clonotype was counted at least ten times. The V gene is TRBV6-5, the J gene TRBJ2-7; D is unclear. CDR1 is MNHEY and CDR2 is SVGAGI in the germline V gene. Deletions cut 0 bases from V and 0 bases from J, with 18 bases between. The CDR3 loop spans 18 amino acids. CDR3 nucleotide sequence: TGTGCCAGCAGTTACTCGATCTCGTCGTCAGAGATCTCCTACGAGCAGTACTTC. Protein product: CASSYSISSSEISYEQYF.

The chain employs TRBV6-1 and TRBJ1-1, with TRBD1 identical over 9 bases. The V and J ends lost 8 bases and 5 bases, in that order; junction bases with no gene match: 6. The germline V gene has CDR1 MNHNS and CDR2 SASEGT. CDR3 size: 13 residues. CDR3: CASAGTGITEAFF. For the CDR3, the DNA is TGTGCCAGCGCCGGGACAGGGATAACTGAAGCTTTCTTT.

The table lists this clonotype with many counts. The J gene is TRBJ1-5, the V gene TRBV19; D is uncertain. Looked up from germline, CDR1 is LNHDA and CDR2 is SQIVND (reference sequence). The CDR3 consists of 12 residues. The V gene lost 7 bases and the J gene lost 3 bases, with 7 bases spanning the gap. The CDR3 sequence is CASTRTNQPQHF. CDR3 nucleotide sequence: TGTGCCAGTACTCGGACCAATCAGCCCCAGCATTTT.

A few counts support this clonotype. The J gene is TRBJ1-2, the V gene TRBV29-1, with D tentatively TRBD1 (6 bases). Germline V gives CDR1 SQVTM, CDR2 ANQGSEA. The CDR3 loop spans 13 amino acids. V lost 3 bases to trimming and J lost 2 bases, with 10 bases between them. The CDR3 DNA is TGCAGCGTTGATGAGAGGGGGAACTATGGCTACACCTTC. Translation: CSVDERGNYGYTF.

This clonotype was seen at least ten times. The chain links TRBV30 to TRBJ1-5; D may be TRBD1 (5 bases). Per the germline V gene, CDR1 is GTSNPN and CDR2 is SVGIG (reference sequence). This CDR3 contains 13 residues. V shed 2 bases and J shed 1 base, with 6 bases lying between them. The CDR3 sequence is CAWSRQSNQPQHF. CDR3 DNA sequence: TGTGCCTGGAGTAGACAGAGCAATCAGCCCCAGCATTTT.

The CDR3 coding sequence is TGTGCCAGCAGTCCACGACAGGGGAGAGAGACCCAGTTCTTC. It specifies CASSPRQGRETQFF. The gene calls are TRBV6-1 and TRBJ2-4, with 8 nucleotides matching TRBD1. The J call may be in error: the DNA end matches TRBJ2-1 better. The CDR3 runs to 14 residues. Germline V gives CDR1 MNHNS, CDR2 SASEGT.

This clonotype has a count of ten or more. The chain combines TRBV12-3 or TRBV12-4 with TRBJ1-1; D gene unclear. Trimming cost V 0 bases and J 1 base, with 12 bases left between them. The CDR3 runs to 16 residues. The CDR3 DNA is TGTGCCAGCAGTTTAGCTAGGTCACAAAAGAACACTGAAGCTTTCTTT. This translates into CASSLARSQKNTEAFF.

This clonotype was counted many times. The rearrangement joins TRBV2 to TRBJ2-1; a possible D gene is TRBD2 (6 bases). CDR1 SNHLY and CDR2 FYNNEI come from the germline V gene. V gave up 6 bases and J gave up 4 bases, with 16 bases separating them. The CDR3 loop spans 15 amino acids. This chain's CDR3 is CASRGGAGMYNEQFF. As DNA, the CDR3 is TGTGCCAGCAGGGGCGGGGCAGGGATGTACAATGAGCAGTTCTTC.

Many counts were recorded for this clonotype. CDR3 in DNA: TGTGCCAGCAGTGTTACTCCCTCTCAAGAGACCCAGTACTTC. This codes for CASSVTPSQETQYF. V and J are TRBV2 and TRBJ2-5; D is unresolved. V was clipped by 4 bases and J by 2 bases, with 11 bases between them. The germline V gene has CDR1 SNHLY and CDR2 FYNNEI. The CDR3 loop spans 14 amino acids.

This clonotype appeared many times. The chain employs TRBV2 and TRBJ2-1, with no clear D. Trimming cost V 6 bases and J 0 bases, with 12 bases left between them. The CDR3 totals 15 residues. From germline, CDR1 is SNHLY and CDR2 FYNNEI. CDR3 bases: TGTGCCAGCAGGGATAGTGGGGACTCCTACAATGAGCAGTTCTTC. This sequence encodes CASRDSGDSYNEQFF.

This clonotype was found many times. The CDR3 bases are TGTGCCACCAGTGATTGGGACAGGGGGCCCTACAATGAGCAGTTCTTC. Its protein product is CATSDWDRGPYNEQFF. V gene TRBV24-1 combines with J gene TRBJ2-1; 12 nucleotides line up with TRBD1. J gave up 2 bases and V 2 bases, and 0 bases lay outside the gene matches. CDR1 is KGHDR, CDR2 SFDVKD, per germline. CDR3 length: 16 amino acids.